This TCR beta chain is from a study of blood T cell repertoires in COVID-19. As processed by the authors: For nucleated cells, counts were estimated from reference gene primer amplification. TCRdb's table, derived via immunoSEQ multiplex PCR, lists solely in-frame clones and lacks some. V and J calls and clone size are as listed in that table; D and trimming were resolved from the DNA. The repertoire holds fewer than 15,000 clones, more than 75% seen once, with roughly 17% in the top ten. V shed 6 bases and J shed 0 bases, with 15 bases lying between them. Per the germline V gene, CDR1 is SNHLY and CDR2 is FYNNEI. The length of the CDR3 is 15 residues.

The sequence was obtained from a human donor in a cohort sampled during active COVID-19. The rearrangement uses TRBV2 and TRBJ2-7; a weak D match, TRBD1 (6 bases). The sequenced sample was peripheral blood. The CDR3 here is CASRRDTLSSYEQYF. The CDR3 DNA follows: TGTGCCAGCAGAAGGGACACCTTGAGCTCCTACGAGCAGTACTTC.